This TCR beta chain was identified during a study of blood T cell repertoires in COVID-19. This CDR3 is built from 11 residues. V lost 8 bases, J lost 3 bases, and 8 bases lay in between. CDR1 is LNHDA and CDR2 is SQIVND in the germline V gene (reference sequence). TCRdb keeps only in-frame clones here, not all; method: immunoSEQ multiplex PCR. The table includes around 230,000 clones, approximately 86% detected once. The genes are TRBV19 and TRBJ2-7; a weak D match, TRBD1 (6 bases). This sequence originates from a middle-aged man with acute or convalescent COVID-19. The source material was peripheral blood. This CDR3 is CASQGIYEQYF. The CDR3 coding sequence is TGTGCCAGTCAGGGGATCTACGAGCAGTACTTC.